The source of this T cell receptor beta chain is a study of blood T cell repertoires in COVID-19. Whole-study context: Samples came from the United States, Italy and Spain, spanning acute and convalescent COVID-19.

Using immunoSEQ multiplex PCR, the repertoire was profiled, and TCRdb retains in-frame clones only, with some absent. The sample holds approximately 260,000 clones, over 80% seen once. The CDR3 consists of 15 residues. The trim removed 6 bases at V and 12 bases at J, leaving 12 bases unmatched. Germline lookup yields CDR1 LNHDA and CDR2 SQIVND (reference sequence). The source material was peripheral blood. This chain uses TRBV19 with TRBJ1-6; 9 bases align to TRBD1. The sequence derives from a woman in her seventies with COVID-19, enrolled during active disease. In DNA form, the CDR3 reads TGTGCCAGTAGGTCGACCGGGACAGGGCCCCAACCCCTCCACTTT. Residues: CASRSTGTGPQPLHF. Full variable domain (remainder filled in from reference TRBV19 and TRBJ1-6): DGGITQSPKYLFRKEGQNVTLSCEQNLNHDAMYWYRQDPGQGLRLIYYSQIVNDFQKGDIAEGYSVSREKKESFPLTVTSAQKNPTAFYLCASRSTGTGPQPLHFGNGTRLTVT.